This T cell receptor beta chain was sequenced in a study of T cell changes during pregnancy in multiple sclerosis. TCRdb's table, derived via immunoSEQ multiplex PCR, lists solely in-frame clones and lacks some. This table has approximately 30,000 clones, about 91% appearing once. The CDR3 contains 16 residues. Germline lookup yields CDR1 MDHEN and CDR2 SYDVKM. V was cut by 3 bases and J by 6 bases, with 21 bases left in between. This clone appeared once. This sequence originates from a female donor with multiple sclerosis, enrolled in a pregnancy study. The chain carries TRBV28 and TRBJ2-7, with D unclear. Source: CD8+ T cells from peripheral blood mononuclear cells, taken before pregnancy. The CDR3 DNA follows: TGTGCCAGCAGTTTCTTTAGACGGAGACCCGGCTCCGAGCAGTACTTC. This translates into CASSFFRRRPGSEQYF.